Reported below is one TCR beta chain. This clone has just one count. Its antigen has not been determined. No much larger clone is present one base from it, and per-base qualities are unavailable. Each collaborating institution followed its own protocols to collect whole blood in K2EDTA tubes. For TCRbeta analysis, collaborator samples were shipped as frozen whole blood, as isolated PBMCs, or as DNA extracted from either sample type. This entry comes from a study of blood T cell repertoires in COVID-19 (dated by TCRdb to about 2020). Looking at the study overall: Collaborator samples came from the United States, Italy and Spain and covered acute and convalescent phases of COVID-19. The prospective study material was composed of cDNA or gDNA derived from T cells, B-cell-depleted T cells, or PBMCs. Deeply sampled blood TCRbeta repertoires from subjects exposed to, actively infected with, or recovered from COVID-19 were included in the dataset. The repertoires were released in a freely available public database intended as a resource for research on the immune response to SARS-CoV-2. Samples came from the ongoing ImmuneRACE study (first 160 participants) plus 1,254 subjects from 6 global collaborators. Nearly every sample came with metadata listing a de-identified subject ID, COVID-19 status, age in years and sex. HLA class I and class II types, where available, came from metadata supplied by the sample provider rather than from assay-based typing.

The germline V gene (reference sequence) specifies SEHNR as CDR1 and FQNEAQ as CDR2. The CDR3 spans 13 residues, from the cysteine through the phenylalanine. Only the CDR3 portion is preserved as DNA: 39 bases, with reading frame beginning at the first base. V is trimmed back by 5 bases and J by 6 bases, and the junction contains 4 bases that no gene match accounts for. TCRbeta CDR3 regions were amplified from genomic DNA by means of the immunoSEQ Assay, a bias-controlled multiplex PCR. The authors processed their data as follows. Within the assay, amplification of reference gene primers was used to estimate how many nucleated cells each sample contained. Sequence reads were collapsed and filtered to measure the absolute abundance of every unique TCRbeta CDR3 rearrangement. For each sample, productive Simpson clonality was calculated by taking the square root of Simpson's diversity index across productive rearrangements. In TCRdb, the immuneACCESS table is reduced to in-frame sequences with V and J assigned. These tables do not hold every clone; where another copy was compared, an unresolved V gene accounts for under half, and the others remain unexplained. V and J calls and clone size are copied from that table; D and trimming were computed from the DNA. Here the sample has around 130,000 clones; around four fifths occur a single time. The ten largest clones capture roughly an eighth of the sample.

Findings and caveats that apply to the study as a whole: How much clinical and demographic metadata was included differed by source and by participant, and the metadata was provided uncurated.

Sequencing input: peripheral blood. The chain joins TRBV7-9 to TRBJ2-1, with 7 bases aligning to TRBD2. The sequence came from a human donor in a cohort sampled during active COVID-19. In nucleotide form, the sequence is TGTGCCAGCAGCCCCAGACTAGCCAATGAGCAGTTCTTC. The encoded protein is CASSPRLANEQFF.